This is a list of T cell receptor beta chains from one sample in a study of T cell responses to AZD1222 COVID-19 vaccine. Measured with immunoSEQ multiplex PCR; TCRdb has only the in-frame clones, and not every one. Here the sample spans approximately 150,000 clones, about 90% being singletons. The sample was peripheral blood, taken 28 days after the second AZD1222 dose. The receptors derive from an adult who received the AZD1222 COVID-19 vaccine. Each CDR3 is given with its conserved first and last residue. D genes are given only for firm matches. For some rows the clone size is stated as once, few or many, or as a class when expanded; others skip it.

j_call v_call clone_size d_call cdr3_nt cdr3_aa
TRBJ1-1 TRBV4-1 - - TGCGCCAGCAGCCCGGTTGGGGGGGCTGGGGCTTTCTTT CASSPVGGAGAFF
TRBJ1-3 TRBV30 - - TGTGCCTGGAGTGTTACCAGACTCACTTTATCTGGAAACACCATATATTTT CAWSVTRLTLSGNTIYF
TRBJ2-3 TRBV11-2 - - TGTGCCAGCAGCTTAGTTTTGACTAGCACAGATACGCAGTATTTT CASSLVLTSTDTQYF
TRBJ1-4 TRBV27 - - TGTGCCAGCAGTCTCCGAGGGGACGGAAATGAAAAACTGTTTTTT CASSLRGDGNEKLFF
TRBJ1-1 TRBV5-1 - - TGCGCCAGCAGCATACAGGACATGAACACTGAAGCTTTCTTT CASSIQDMNTEAFF
TRBJ2-5 TRBV11-1 - - TGTGCCAGCAGCTTAGGAGACAGTCTCGTGGCCCAGTACTTC CASSLGDSLVAQYF
TRBJ1-2 TRBV19 - - TGTGCCAGTAGTGACACGGACAGCCCTAGGGGAGGCTACACCTTC CASSDTDSPRGGYTF
TRBJ1-2 TRBV28 once - TGTGCCAGCAGTTTCTCCCAGTGGGGAAACTATGGCTACACCTTC CASSFSQWGNYGYTF
TRBJ1-2 TRBV11-2 - - TGTGCCAGCAGCTTAGTGGCAGTTAAAAGGGCTAACTATGGCTACACCTTC CASSLVAVKRANYGYTF
TRBJ1-6 TRBV12-5 - - TGTGCTAGTGGTTTTTTCGGGAGCTCCTATAATTCACCCCTCCACTTT CASGFFGSSYNSPLHF
TRBJ2-2 TRBV9 - TRBD2 TGTGCCAGCAGCTTAGGTTACCGGGCGGGAGATACCGGGGAGCTGTTTTTT CASSLGYRAGDTGELFF
TRBJ1-6 TRBV12-3/TRBV12-4 - - TGTGCCAGCAGCCAACACGGGCTCCTCCACTTT CASSQHGLLHF
TRBJ1-1 TRBV12-3/TRBV12-4 - - TGTGCCAGCACTCCGGGAGGACTTTCTGAAGCTTTCTTT CASTPGGLSEAFF
TRBJ2-5 TRBV5-1 - - TGCGCCAGCAGCTTGGGGGCCAGCGTAGGGTACCAAGAGACCCAGTACTTC CASSLGASVGYQETQYF
TRBJ2-3 TRBV12-3/TRBV12-4 - - TGTGCCAGCAGCAAACTGACAGATACGCAGTATTTT CASSKLTDTQYF
TRBJ1-5 TRBV6-5 - TRBD1 TGTGCCAGCAGGGACAGGGGCGAACATCAGCCCCAGCATTTT CASRDRGEHQPQHF
TRBJ2-1 TRBV7-3 - - TGTGCCAGCAGCTTAAAGGCGGGACTGAGCTCCTACAATGAGCAGTTCTTC CASSLKAGLSSYNEQFF
TRBJ2-2 TRBV4-3 few - TGCGCCAGCAGCCAAAGACAGGCAGGCAGGGAGCTGTTTTTT CASSQRQAGRELFF
TRBJ1-5 TRBV6-5 - - TGTGCCAGCAGTTACTTGTCCAATAGCAATCAGCCCCAGCATTTT CASSYLSNSNQPQHF
TRBJ1-2 TRBV10-3 - - TGTGCCATCGGGTCCAGGGGAGGCTATGGCTACACCTTC CAIGSRGGYGYTF
TRBJ2-3 TRBV5-1 - - TGCGCCAGCAGCAGGAGCCTGACAGATACGCAGTATTTT CASSRSLTDTQYF
TRBJ2-5 TRBV6-6 - TRBD1 TGTGCCAGCAGTAACCGGGACAGGGGGTCTGAGACCCAGTACTTC CASSNRDRGSETQYF
TRBJ1-1 TRBV13 - - TGTGCCAGCAGCTCCTCCGCTACAGGGAGGATCACTGAAGCTTTCTTT CASSSSATGRITEAFF
TRBJ1-6 TRBV2 - - TGTGCCAGCAGTGAACGGGGCGGCCTTTATAATTCACCCCTCCACTTT CASSERGGLYNSPLHF
TRBJ2-3 TRBV6-4 few - TGTGCCAGCAGTGACTCGTCGGGTGGGACAGATACGCAGTATTTT CASSDSSGGTDTQYF
TRBJ1-4 TRBV6-5 - - TGTGCCAGCAAAAGTGAGGGGCGCATAGAAAAACTGTTTTTT CASKSEGRIEKLFF
TRBJ1-2 TRBV6-1 - - TGTGCCAGCAGTGAACGACAGGTACCCTTTGGCTATGGCTACACCTTC CASSERQVPFGYGYTF
TRBJ1-4 TRBV29-1 - - TGCAGCGTTGAGACAGAATGGGGTGAAAAACTGTTTTTT CSVETEWGEKLFF
TRBJ1-4 TRBV15 - TRBD1 TGTGCCACCAGCAGGGGACAGCCAACTAATGAAAAACTGTTTTTT CATSRGQPTNEKLFF
TRBJ2-7 TRBV5-8 - - TGTGCCAGCAGCCTGGGGATGGTATGGCCAACCGAGCAGTACTTC CASSLGMVWPTEQYF
TRBJ1-2 TRBV5-6 - - TGTGCCAGCAGCCCCGGGACCGACTATACAGATGGCTACACCTTC CASSPGTDYTDGYTF
TRBJ2-1 TRBV7-2 once TRBD2 TGTGCCAGCAGCTTAGGGGGGACTAGCGGGAGCAATGAGCAGTTCTTC CASSLGGTSGSNEQFF
TRBJ1-2 TRBV7-3 - - TGTGCCAGCAGCCCCGGGGCAGGGCCGAGCACCTTC CASSPGAGPSTF
TRBJ1-1 TRBV16 - TRBD1 TGTGCCAGCAGCCAATTGGAAAGGGACAGGAACACTGAAGCTTTCTTT CASSQLERDRNTEAFF
TRBJ1-1 TRBV7-6 - TRBD1 TGTGCCAGCAGCCCCATGACAGGGACTGAAGCTTTCTTT CASSPMTGTEAFF
TRBJ2-1 TRBV6-1 - - TGTGCCAGCAGTGAATCTTTGGGGCTTCCCTACAATGAGCAGTTCTTC CASSESLGLPYNEQFF
TRBJ2-5 TRBV13 - - TGTGCCAGCAAAGAACAGAACCAAGAGACCCAGTACTTC CASKEQNQETQYF
TRBJ1-2 TRBV6-5 once - TGTGCCAGCAGTTACTCGGCAGGGGTCTATGGCTACACCTTC CASSYSAGVYGYTF
TRBJ1-1 TRBV13 - - TGTGCCAGCAGCCTAGGACGGCAGCGAGCTTTCTTT CASSLGRQRAFF
TRBJ1-2 TRBV9 - - TGTGCCAGCAGCTCCCGGACGGCTAACTATGGCTACACCTTC CASSSRTANYGYTF
TRBJ1-3 TRBV25-1 - - TGTGCCAGCAGTACCTGGACCGCCTCTGGAAACACCATATATTTT CASSTWTASGNTIYF
TRBJ1-2 TRBV3-1/TRBV3-2 - - TGTGCCAGCAGCCAGGGAGAAGCTAACTATGGCTACACCTTC CASSQGEANYGYTF
TRBJ2-5 TRBV7-2 - TRBD2 TGTGCCAGCAGGTCAGGGACTAGCGGGGGGCAAGAGACCCAGTACTTC CASRSGTSGGQETQYF
TRBJ2-5 TRBV3-1/TRBV3-2 - TRBD1 TGTGCCAGCAGAGGACAGGGGCAAGAGACCCAGTACTTC CASRGQGQETQYF
TRBJ1-3 TRBV6-1 - - TGTGCCAGCAGTGAAGTAGACGGCAGGGTGTGGGGAAACACCATATATTTT CASSEVDGRVWGNTIYF
TRBJ2-6 TRBV28 - - TGTGCCAGCAGTCCACCTGGTGGGGGGGGCGTTGGGGCCAACGTCCTGACTTTC CASSPPGGGGVGANVLTF
TRBJ1-2 TRBV2 - - TGTGCCAGCAGTGAAGGGATGGGGACCTATGGCTACACCTTC CASSEGMGTYGYTF
TRBJ1-3 TRBV19 few - TGTGCCAGTAGACCAGGGGCTACTGGAAACACCATATATTTT CASRPGATGNTIYF
TRBJ2-7 TRBV18 - - TGTGCCAGCTCACCCCTCGGGACACGACGGGACGAGCAGTACTTC CASSPLGTRRDEQYF
TRBJ1-2 TRBV30 few - TGTGCCTGGAGAGGGGGGTTTGGTACTGAGACACCTTACACTAACTATGGCTACACCTTC CAWRGGFGTETPYTNYGYTF
TRBJ1-6 TRBV10-2 - TRBD1 TGCGCCAGCAGTAATGGTGGCAGGGGGAATTCACCCCTCCACTTT CASSNGGRGNSPLHF
TRBJ2-5 TRBV18 once TRBD2 TGTGCCAGCTCACCATCGGGACTACAAGAGACCCAGTACTTC CASSPSGLQETQYF